The 3 T cell receptor beta chains presented below share a single source sample, sequenced in a study of shared clonotypes between healthy human individuals (dated by TCRdb to 2020 to 2022). Library generation was performed with the immunoSEQ multiplex PCR assay. Here the immuneACCESS table is served through TCRdb, limited to in-frame sequences with V and J called. Missing clones are a known gap in these copies; in checked studies unresolved V genes cover under half, and the rest lacks a known reason. This sample holds around 2,000,000 clones; about 95% were observed only once. The biggest ten clones account for around 1% of the sample. CD8 naive samples were CD45RO-negative cells positively selected for CCR7, giving a CD45RA+CCR7+ population that excluded TemRA cells. The sequenced sample was naive CD8+ T cells sorted from blood. In light of the paper, this sample's cell subset or site label describes: CD45RA+CCR7+. Source of these receptors: a man younger than 30 in good health.

The chain's CDR3 is CASSEGPPGWENNEQFF. The CDR3 nucleotides are TGTGCCAGCAGTGAAGGTCCGCCAGGGTGGGAGAACAATGAGCAGTTCTTC. V is TRBV6-1 and J is TRBJ2-1; D tentatively fits TRBD1 or TRBD2 (5 bases each). There are 17 residues in the CDR3. With 1 base removed from V and 5 bases from J, the gap between germline ends came to 18 bases. The germline CDR1 and CDR2 sequences are MNHNS and SASEGT.

The rearrangement links TRBV27 to TRBJ1-1, with D perhaps TRBD1 (6 bases). The length of the CDR3 is 15 residues. Germline V CDR1 and CDR2: MNHEY, SMNVEV (reference sequence). Trimming took off 10 bases at V and 4 bases at J, with 22 bases between the two ends. The DNA of the CDR3 is TGTGCCAATGAACTCTGGGGGGGGCCGGGCACTGAAGCTTTCTTT. Protein: CANELWGGPGTEAFF.

The V gene is TRBV10-2, the J gene TRBJ2-1; D is unresolved. The CDR3 consists of 16 residues. The ends were cut back, 3 bases at V and 0 bases at J, with 12 bases in the middle. Germline values: CDR1 WSHSY, CDR2 SAAADI. The CDR3 nucleotides read TGCGCCAGCAGTGATGAGGCGGAGATCTCCTACAATGAGCAGTTCTTC. It translates to CASSDEAEISYNEQFF.